These 8 T cell receptor beta chains originate from one sample sequenced in a study of blood T cell repertoires in COVID-19 (dated by TCRdb to 2020 to 2021). Libraries were constructed by the immunoSEQ multiplex PCR assay. Imported from immuneACCESS, the table was reduced by TCRdb to in-frame sequences with V and J called. These copies leave out some clones; in studies compared against another copy, an unresolved V gene accounts for under half, and the cause of the remainder is not known. The sample contains roughly 200,000 clones, around 82% of them found a single time. Jointly, the top ten make up approximately 10% of the sample. The source material was PBMCs or T cells enriched from blood (not recorded which). The source of these receptors is a man aged 35 to 55 who had recovered from COVID-19.

CDR3 sequence: CASSQGNEQYV. In DNA form, the CDR3 reads TGTGCCAGCAGCCAGGGTAACGAGCAGTACGTC. The rearrangement links TRBV6-5 to TRBJ2-7; perhaps TRBD1 as D (5 bases). The CDR3 loop spans 11 amino acids. The V end lost 6 bases, the J end lost 5 bases, and 8 bases lay between the germline ends. Germline assignment: CDR1 MNHEY and CDR2 SVGAGI.

J is TRBJ2-3 and V is TRBV9; D possibly corresponds to TRBD2 (6 bases). Germline-derived CDR1 and CDR2 are SGDLS and YYNGEE. CDR3 length equals 13 residues. V shed 10 bases and J shed 5 bases, with 17 bases lying between them. CDR3 region: CASGVAGIDTQYF. CDR3 DNA sequence: TGTGCCTCGGGGGTAGCCGGGATAGATACGCAGTATTTT.

CDR3 nucleotides: TGCGCCAGCAGGCGACTACAGGGGGACAATGAGCAGTTCTTC. It is translated as CASRRLQGDNEQFF. J is TRBJ2-1 and V is TRBV4-1, with 8 bases lining up with TRBD1. The CDR3 runs 14 residues. Germline CDR1 and CDR2: MGHRA and YSYEKL. The V and J ends lost 6 bases and 5 bases, in that order; junction bases with no gene match: 6.

CDR3 sequence (DNA): TGTGCCAGCAGTCTTACAGGGGGCCTTAGCACAGATACGCAGTATTTT. Protein product: CASSLTGGLSTDTQYF. The chain uses TRBV14 and TRBJ2-3, with TRBD1 identical over 9 bases. The CDR3 runs 16 residues. Trimming cost V 6 bases and J 0 bases; bases outside gene matches: 7. Germline loops: CDR1 SGHDN, CDR2 FVKESK. The whole variable domain, filled in from reference TRBV14 and TRBJ2-3, reads EAGVTQFPSHSVIEKGQTVTLRCDPISGHDNLYWYRRVMGKEIKFLLHFVKESKQDESGMPNNRFLAERTGGTYSTLKVQPAELEDSGVYFCASSLTGGLSTDTQYFGPGTRLTVL.

The V gene is TRBV19, the J gene TRBJ2-1; D possibly corresponds to TRBD2 (5 bases). Germline-derived CDR1 and CDR2 are LNHDA and SQIVND (reference sequence). The V gene lost 3 bases and the J gene lost 9 bases, with 18 bases spanning the gap. This CDR3 is 15 amino acids long. CDR3 nucleotides: TGTGCCAGTAGTATCATGGGCGAGGGTTGGGGTGAGCAGTTCTTC. Translated: CASSIMGEGWGEQFF.

This clone appeared a single time. The chain has TRBV6-5 and TRBJ2-7; tentative D call: TRBD1 (5 bases). CDR1 is MNHEY and CDR2 is SVGAGI in the germline V gene. The V gene lost 4 bases and the J gene lost 3 bases, with 13 bases spanning the gap. The CDR3 spans 14 residues. CDR3 loop: CASSSPDTNYEQYV. Here the CDR3 DNA reads TGTGCCAGCAGTTCACCGGACACAAACTACGAGCAGTACGTC.

This clone appeared a single time. J is TRBJ2-1 and V is TRBV6-1, with D possibly matching TRBD1 (5 bases). The V end was cut by 3 bases, the J end by 6 bases, with 18 bases between. Looked up from germline, CDR1 is MNHNS and CDR2 is SASEGT. The CDR3 extends over 16 amino acids. For the CDR3, the DNA is TGTGCCAGCAGTGACAAGTGGCCAGGGTTAGGCAATGAGCAGTTCTTC. As protein: CASSDKWPGLGNEQFF.

The rearrangement joins TRBV6-1 to TRBJ1-2; D possibly corresponds to TRBD1 (5 bases). The V gene lost 3 bases and the J gene lost 4 bases, with 9 bases spanning the gap. The CDR3 is made up of 13 amino acids. Germline values: CDR1 MNHNS, CDR2 SASEGT. CDR3 bases: TGTGCCAGCAGTGAGACAGACCTCTATGGCTACACCTTC. It codes for CASSETDLYGYTF.